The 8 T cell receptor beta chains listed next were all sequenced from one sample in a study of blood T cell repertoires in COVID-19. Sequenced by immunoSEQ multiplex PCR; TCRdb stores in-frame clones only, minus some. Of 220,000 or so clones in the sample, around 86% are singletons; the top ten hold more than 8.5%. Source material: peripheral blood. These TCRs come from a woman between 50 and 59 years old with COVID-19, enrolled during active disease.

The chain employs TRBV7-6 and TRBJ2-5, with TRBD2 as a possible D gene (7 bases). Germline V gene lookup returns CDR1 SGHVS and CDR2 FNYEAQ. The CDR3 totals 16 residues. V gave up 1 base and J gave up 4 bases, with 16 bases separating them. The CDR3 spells CASSLDTGREGETQYF. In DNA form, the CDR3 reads TGTGCCAGCAGCTTAGATACAGGGAGGGAAGGAGAGACCCAGTACTTC.

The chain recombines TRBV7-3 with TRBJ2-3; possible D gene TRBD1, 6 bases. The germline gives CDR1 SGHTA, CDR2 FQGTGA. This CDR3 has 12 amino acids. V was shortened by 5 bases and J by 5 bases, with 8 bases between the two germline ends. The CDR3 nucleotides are TGTGCCAGCAGCCCGGACAGAGATACGCAGTATTTT. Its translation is CASSPDRDTQYF.

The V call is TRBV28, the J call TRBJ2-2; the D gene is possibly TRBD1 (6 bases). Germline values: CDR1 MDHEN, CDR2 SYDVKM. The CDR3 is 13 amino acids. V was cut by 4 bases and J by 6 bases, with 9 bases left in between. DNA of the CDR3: TGTGCCAGCAGTTCGTGGGGGCCCGGGGAGCTGTTTTTT. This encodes CASSSWGPGELFF.

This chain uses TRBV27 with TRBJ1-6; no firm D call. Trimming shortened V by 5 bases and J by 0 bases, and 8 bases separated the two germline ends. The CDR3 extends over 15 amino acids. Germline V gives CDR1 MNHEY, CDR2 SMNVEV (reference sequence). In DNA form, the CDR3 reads TGTGCCAGCAGTCGAGGAAGCTCCTATAATTCACCCCTCCACTTT. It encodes CASSRGSSYNSPLHF.

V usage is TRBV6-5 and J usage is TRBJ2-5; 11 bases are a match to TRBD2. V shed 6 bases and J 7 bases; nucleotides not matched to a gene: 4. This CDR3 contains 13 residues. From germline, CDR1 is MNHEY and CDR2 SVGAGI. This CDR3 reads CASSPGLAGTQYF. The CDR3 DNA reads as TGTGCCAGCAGCCCAGGACTAGCGGGGACCCAGTACTTC.

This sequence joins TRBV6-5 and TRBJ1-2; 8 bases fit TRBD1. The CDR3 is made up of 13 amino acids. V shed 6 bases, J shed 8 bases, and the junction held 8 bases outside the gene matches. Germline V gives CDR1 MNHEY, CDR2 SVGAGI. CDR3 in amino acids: CASRGRGLGGYTF. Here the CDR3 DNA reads TGTGCCAGCAGGGGCAGGGGGCTAGGGGGCTACACCTTC.

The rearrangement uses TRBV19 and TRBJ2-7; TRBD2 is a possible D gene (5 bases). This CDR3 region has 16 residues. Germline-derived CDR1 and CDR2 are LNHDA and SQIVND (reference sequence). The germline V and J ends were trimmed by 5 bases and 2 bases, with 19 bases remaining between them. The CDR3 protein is CASSEGIWTGAYEQYF. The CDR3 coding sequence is TGTGCCAGTAGTGAGGGTATTTGGACTGGAGCCTACGAGCAGTACTTC.

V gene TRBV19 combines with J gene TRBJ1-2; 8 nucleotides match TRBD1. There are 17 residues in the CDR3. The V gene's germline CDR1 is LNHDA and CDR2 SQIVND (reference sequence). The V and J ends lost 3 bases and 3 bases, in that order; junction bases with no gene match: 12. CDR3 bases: TGTGCCAGTAGTATGGGGGGGACAGGTGGATCTTACTATGGCTACACCTTC. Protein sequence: CASSMGGTGGSYYGYTF.